One sample yielded the 11 T cell receptor beta chains listed below, sequenced in a study of T cell changes during pregnancy in multiple sclerosis. TCRdb's table, derived via immunoSEQ multiplex PCR, lists solely in-frame clones and lacks some. The sample contains tens of thousands of clones, roughly 91% of which appear only once. Sequenced material: peripheral blood, taken in the third trimester of pregnancy. These receptors all come from a female donor in good health, enrolled as a control in a pregnancy study.

This chain uses TRBV28 with TRBJ2-7, with 13 bases matching TRBD2. The CDR3 has 17 residues. Germline CDR1 MDHEN, CDR2 SYDVKM. Unmatched junction bases numbered 13, after V lost 7 bases and J lost 4 bases. CDR3 bases: TGTGCCAGCACCCCGGGACTAGCGGGACCGGGAGTGTACGAGCAGTACTTC. Encoded protein: CASTPGLAGPGVYEQYF. The full variable domain, rest sourced from reference TRBV28 and TRBJ2-7, is DVKVTQSSRYLVKRTGEKVFLECVQDMDHENMFWYRQDPGLGLRLIYFSYDVKMKEKGDIPEGYSVSREKKERFSLILESASTNQTSMYLCASTPGLAGPGVYEQYFGPGTRLTVT.

V and J are TRBV7-8 and TRBJ1-1, with D unresolved. CDR3 length: 15 residues. The V end lost 3 bases, the J end lost 0 bases, and 11 bases lay between the germline ends. Germline V gives CDR1 SGHVS, CDR2 FQNEAQ. CDR3 region: CASSLSPSMNTEAFF. CDR3 nucleotides: TGTGCCAGCAGCTTGAGCCCGTCCATGAACACTGAAGCTTTCTTT.

The sample holds one count of this clone. The chain couples TRBV29-1 to TRBJ2-2; D not certain. The CDR3 sequence is 16 residues long. Between the trimmed V and J ends, which lost 5 bases and 2 bases, there was a span of 18 bases. Germline CDR1 reads SQVTM; CDR2 reads ANQGSEA. CDR3 residues: CSVQGGIEFNTGELFF. CDR3 coding DNA: TGCAGCGTTCAAGGCGGAATTGAATTTAACACCGGGGAGCTGTTTTTT.

The CDR3 here is CASQPGTALYGYTF. The CDR3 DNA reads TGTGCCAGCCAGCCTGGGACTGCCCTCTATGGCTACACCTTC. The chain is built from TRBV19 and TRBJ1-2, with D maybe TRBD1 (5 bases). The V and J ends lost 9 bases and 4 bases respectively, with 18 bases between them. CDR1 and CDR2 (germline): LNHDA, SQIVND (reference sequence). The length of the CDR3 is 14 residues.

This rearrangement joins TRBV7-6 to TRBJ2-5; maybe TRBD2 (6 bases). The CDR3 length is 15 residues. Germline V lookup: CDR1 SGHVS, CDR2 FNYEAQ. Trimming left V 5 bases short and J 0 bases short, with 13 bases between. DNA for the CDR3: TGTGCCAGCAGCCGCGGGGCCGCAGACCAAGAGACCCAGTACTTC. Protein: CASSRGAADQETQYF. Together with reference TRBV7-6 and TRBJ2-5, the CDR3 gives the full variable domain: GAGVSQSPRYKVTKRGQDVALRCDPISGHVSLYWYRQALGQGPEFLTYFNYEAQQDKSGLPNDRFSAERPEGSISTLTIQRTEQRDSAMYRCASSRGAADQETQYFGPGTRLLVL.

The chain couples TRBV13 to TRBJ2-4; weak D call: TRBD1 (7 bases). V was clipped by 6 bases and J by 3 bases, with 21 bases between them. Germline lookup yields CDR1 PRHDT and CDR2 FYEKMQ (reference sequence). There are 17 residues in the CDR3. CDR3 residues: CASSSLGDQGGKNIQYF. In DNA, the CDR3 is TGTGCCAGCAGTTCCCTGGGGGATCAGGGGGGCAAAAACATTCAGTACTTC.

The rearrangement links TRBV5-1 to TRBJ2-6, with 10 bases identical to TRBD1. Germline V gene lookup returns CDR1 SGHRS and CDR2 YFSETQ. V was clipped by 0 bases and J by 3 bases; unmatched bases: 3. The CDR3 is 17 residues long. The CDR3 loop reads CASSLGQGARGANVLTF. Here the CDR3 DNA reads TGCGCCAGCAGCTTGGGACAGGGGGCGCGTGGGGCCAACGTCCTGACTTTC.

The CDR3 loop is CASSPGQGLNTEAFF. CDR3 coding DNA: TGTGCCAGCAGTCCCGGACAGGGACTGAACACTGAAGCTTTCTTT. The rearrangement joins TRBV6-4 to TRBJ1-1, with 8 bases that match TRBD1. CDR3 length equals 15 residues. The germline V gene has CDR1 MRHNA and CDR2 SNTAGT. With V trimmed by 5 bases and J by 0 bases, 5 bases remained unmatched.

The J gene is TRBJ1-4, the V gene TRBV7-2, with 9 bases identical to TRBD1. This CDR3 is built from 15 residues. V was pared by 4 bases and J by 5 bases, with 5 bases of the junction left unmatched. Germline loops: CDR1 SGHTA, CDR2 FQGNSA. The CDR3: CASSSTGGRNEKLFF. The CDR3, as DNA: TGTGCCAGCAGCTCGACAGGGGGAAGAAATGAAAAACTGTTTTTT.

This sequence joins TRBV7-9 and TRBJ1-3, with TRBD1 matching over 8 bases. Germline CDR1 is SEHNR and CDR2 is FQNEAQ (reference sequence). CDR3 length: 14 amino acids. V shed 2 bases and J 6 bases; nucleotides not matched to a gene: 3. In nucleotides, the CDR3 is TGTGCCAGCAGCTTAAAGGGACAGGCAAACACCATATATTTT. Translated: CASSLKGQANTIYF.

This clone has just a few counts. The chain joins TRBV11-3 to TRBJ1-1, with D maybe TRBD1 (6 bases). The V end lost 2 bases, the J end lost 6 bases, and 10 bases lay between the germline ends. Germline-derived CDR1 and CDR2 are SGHNT and YENEEA. This CDR3 contains 13 residues. Here the CDR3 DNA reads TGTGCCAGCAGCTTAACAGGGTATGCTGAAGCTTTCTTT. As protein: CASSLTGYAEAFF.